This T cell receptor (beta chain) was sequenced for a study of T-cell memory formation after mild COVID-19. Study information: TCR clusters were largely donor specific.

It was 5'RACE with constant-segment primers that produced the TCR alpha and TCR beta cDNA libraries, which carried sample barcodes and UMIs. TCRdb fed the 5' RACE reads into MiXCR, producing one record per CDR3 protein. The table includes nearly 40,000 distinct CDR3 sequences, about 6% detected once. The germline V gene encodes CDR1 SGHTA and CDR2 FQGNSA. The CDR3 is 13 residues long. V lost 5 bases, J lost 4 bases, and 9 bases lay in between. The study, taken as a whole, reports: Of the contracting clones, CD4+ ones lay mainly in CM and EM, and CD8+ ones in EMRA.

As for this clonotype: Its antigen is as yet unknown.

Sample: PBMCs or a T cell subset sorted from them (not recorded which). This clonotype was obtained from an adult who had mild COVID-19 (a few samples of this study predate the infection). Cell type and time point are not known. The genes are TRBV7-2 and TRBJ2-1; D ambiguous. In nucleotides, the CDR3 is TGTGCCAGCAGCGCTTCCGGGTACAATGAGCAGTTCTTC. It yields the protein CASSASGYNEQFF.